The 22 T cell receptor beta chains given below trace back to one sample, sequenced in a study of blood T cell repertoires in COVID-19. Clones were read by immunoSEQ multiplex PCR, and TCRdb kept only the in-frame ones, dropping some. The profile covers fewer than 130,000 clones, with 80% to 90% appearing a single time and approximately 31% taken by the ten largest. Sequencing was performed on peripheral blood. Receptors originate from a woman of 80 years or more with acute or convalescent COVID-19.

This chain uses TRBV24-1 with TRBJ2-2; TRBD1 is a possible D gene (6 bases). V shed 9 bases and J shed 2 bases, with 18 bases lying between them. This CDR3 contains 16 residues. Germline values: CDR1 KGHDR, CDR2 SFDVKD. CDR3 protein: CATGREGTLNTGELFF. CDR3 DNA: TGTGCCACCGGCCGGGAAGGGACACTAAACACCGGGGAGCTGTTTTTT.

The sample holds one count of this clone. This chain links TRBV3-1 (or the pseudogene TRBV3-2) with TRBJ2-7; no reliable D call. The CDR3 extends over 12 amino acids. Germline V lookup: CDR1 LGHDT, CDR2 YNNKEL (reference sequence). The V gene lost 3 bases and the J gene lost 4 bases, with 7 bases spanning the gap. Here the CDR3 reads CASSQQIYEQYF. CDR3 nucleotide sequence: TGTGCCAGCAGCCAGCAGATTTACGAGCAGTACTTC.

This clone has just a few counts. The CDR3 loop is CSVGLGTGGALDGYTF. The CDR3 DNA follows: TGCAGCGTTGGCCTCGGGACAGGGGGCGCCTTAGATGGCTACACCTTC. This chain joins TRBV29-1 and TRBJ1-2, with 12 bases identical to TRBD1. Per the germline V gene, CDR1 is SQVTM and CDR2 is ANQGSEA. J was trimmed by 6 bases and V by 4 bases; bases with no gene match: 12. The CDR3 extends over 16 amino acids.

V is TRBV5-1 and J is TRBJ2-2; 7 bases are shared with TRBD1. V dropped 4 bases and J dropped 7; count of bases not matched to a gene: 7. The CDR3 runs to 14 residues. Germline V gives CDR1 SGHRS, CDR2 YFSETQ. The CDR3 DNA follows: TGCGCCAGCAGCGCCCGACAGGGAAGCGGGGAGCTGTTTTTT. Protein: CASSARQGSGELFF.

The CDR3: CASSSAGAYGYTF. In DNA, the CDR3 is TGTGCCAGCAGCTCGGCGGGGGCTTATGGCTACACCTTC. The rearrangement joins TRBV5-6 to TRBJ1-2; a possible D gene is TRBD1 (6 bases). Germline lookup yields CDR1 SGHDT and CDR2 YYEEEE. V lost 3 bases and J lost 5, with 11 bases in between. CDR3 length: 13 residues.

This chain connects TRBV19 to TRBJ2-4; a possible D gene is TRBD1 (5 bases). Germline V gene sequence: CDR1 LNHDA, CDR2 SQIVND (reference sequence). V was shortened by 3 bases and J by 0 bases, with 12 bases between the two germline ends. The CDR3 extends over 16 amino acids. This chain's CDR3 is CASSIQGILAKNIQYF. CDR3 sequence (DNA): TGTGCCAGTAGTATCCAGGGCATTCTAGCCAAAAACATTCAGTACTTC. Full variable domain (rest looked up from reference TRBV19 and TRBJ2-4): DGGITQSPKYLFRKEGQNVTLSCEQNLNHDAMYWYRQDPGQGLRLIYYSQIVNDFQKGDIAEGYSVSREKKESFPLTVTSAQKNPTAFYLCASSIQGILAKNIQYFGAGTRLSVL.

The rearrangement uses TRBV12-5 and TRBJ1-2; D is undetermined. The CDR3 covers 13 residues. Trimming took off 1 base at V and 10 bases at J, with 13 bases between the two ends. The germline CDR1 and CDR2 sequences are LGHNT and FRNRAP. The CDR3 DNA reads as TGTGCTAGTGGTTTGGAACAGAGCACCGACTACACCTTC. Residues: CASGLEQSTDYTF.

This rearrangement joins TRBV3-1 (or the pseudogene TRBV3-2) to TRBJ1-5, with D unresolved. The ends were cut back, 0 bases at V and 0 bases at J, with 6 bases in the middle. The germline gives CDR1 LGHDT, CDR2 YNNKEL (reference sequence). This CDR3 region has 15 residues. The CDR3 bases are TGTGCCAGCAGCCAAGATGTGTATAGCAATCAGCCCCAGCATTTT. This gives the protein CASSQDVYSNQPQHF.

This chain joins TRBV6-5 and TRBJ1-2; a weak D match, TRBD1 (6 bases). CDR3 length equals 15 residues. V lost 7 bases and J lost 5, with 20 bases in between. The V gene's germline CDR1 is MNHEY and CDR2 SVGAGI. The DNA of the CDR3 is TGTGCCAGCAAAGATACAGGGTTGGCTGGGTATGGCTACACCTTC. Its translation is CASKDTGLAGYGYTF.

This chain joins TRBV7-6 and TRBJ1-3, with 9 bases aligning to TRBD1. V lost 1 base to trimming and J lost 3 bases; unmatched junction nucleotides: 4. Germline V gives CDR1 SGHVS, CDR2 FNYEAQ. CDR3 size: 16 residues. This CDR3 is CASSLGGQGRGNTIYF. CDR3 DNA: TGTGCCAGCAGCTTAGGGGGACAGGGCCGTGGAAACACCATATATTTT.

The chain links TRBV10-3 to TRBJ1-2; a possible D gene is TRBD1 (5 bases). The CDR3 consists of 13 residues. The germline V gene has CDR1 ENHRY and CDR2 SYGVKD. Trimming stripped 3 bases from V and 4 bases from J, with 9 bases between. CDR3 amino acids: CAISEHTGYGYTF. CDR3 coding DNA: TGTGCCATCAGTGAACACACAGGCTATGGCTACACCTTC.

The chain is built from TRBV24-1 and TRBJ1-2, with D perhaps matching TRBD1 (6 bases). Trimming shortened V by 4 bases and J by 4 bases, and 12 bases separated the two germline ends. Germline V gene data show CDR1 as KGHDR and CDR2 as SFDVKD. CDR3 size: 14 residues. In DNA form, the CDR3 reads TGTGCCACCAGTGACCCCGGACAGACCTATGGCTACACCTTC. Its protein is CATSDPGQTYGYTF.

The chain recombines TRBV9 with TRBJ2-2; D is possibly TRBD1 (6 bases). This CDR3 is 14 amino acids long. V lost 0 bases, J lost 6 bases, and 9 bases lay in between. Germline V CDR1 and CDR2: SGDLS, YYNGEE. Written as DNA, the CDR3 is TGTGCCAGCAGCGTAGACAGGGCGGCCGGGGAGCTGTTTTTT. This gives the protein CASSVDRAAGELFF.

The V gene is TRBV19, the J gene TRBJ1-5, with 7 bases that match TRBD1. This CDR3 contains 18 residues. V lost 2 bases and J lost 4; bases outside the gene matches: 14. CDR1 is LNHDA and CDR2 is SQIVND in the germline V gene (reference sequence). The CDR3 reads CASSIRTGSFPNNQPQHF. The DNA of the CDR3 is TGTGCCAGTAGTATACGGACAGGTTCTTTCCCTAATAATCAGCCCCAGCATTTT.

The V call is TRBV19, the J call TRBJ1-2; D is perhaps TRBD1 (5 bases). V was trimmed by 4 bases and J by 8 bases, leaving 14 bases between them. The CDR3 contains 13 residues. Germline V gene lookup returns CDR1 LNHDA and CDR2 SQIVND (reference sequence). CDR3 region: CASSSRQGRGYTF. The CDR3 bases are TGTGCCAGTAGTAGTCGGCAGGGTCGGGGCTACACCTTC.

This chain connects TRBV10-3 to TRBJ1-2; 9 bases are shared with TRBD1. The CDR3 spans 14 residues. Germline CDR1 and CDR2: ENHRY and SYGVKD. V was clipped by 3 bases and J by 7 bases; unmatched bases: 6. CDR3 amino acids: CAISDIQGATGYTF. The CDR3 DNA reads as TGTGCCATCAGTGATATACAGGGGGCAACTGGCTACACCTTC.

This chain joins TRBV9 and TRBJ1-5; TRBD1 might be the D (6 bases). This CDR3 region has 15 residues. Germline assignment: CDR1 SGDLS and CDR2 YYNGEE. Trimming stripped 2 bases from V and 7 bases from J, with 16 bases between. CDR3 sequence (DNA): TGTGCCAGCAGCGTGGGCATACAGGGTTTCCAGCCCCAGCATTTT. Its protein is CASSVGIQGFQPQHF.

The gene calls are TRBV19 and TRBJ2-5; D gene ambiguous. The V gene's germline CDR1 is LNHDA and CDR2 SQIVND (reference sequence). The CDR3 loop spans 12 amino acids. V lost 3 bases to trimming and J lost 4 bases, with 6 bases between them. CDR3 coding DNA: TGTGCCAGTAGTATCGGCGGAGAGACCCAGTACTTC. Translating gives CASSIGGETQYF.

DNA of the CDR3: TGTGCCACCACACTTCGGGACAGGGGAACCGGGGAGCTGTTTTTT. Translated: CATTLRDRGTGELFF. V and J are TRBV6-5 and TRBJ2-2; 10 positions match TRBD1. This CDR3 is built from 15 residues. Germline-derived CDR1 and CDR2 are MNHEY and SVGAGI. J gave up 5 bases and V 10 bases, and 10 bases lay outside the gene matches.

The rearrangement uses TRBV5-4 and TRBJ2-7, with TRBD2 matching 8 bases. This CDR3 comprises 15 residues. Germline CDR1 SGHNT, CDR2 YYREEE (reference sequence). V trimming: 4 bases; J trimming: 0 bases; junction bases outside the gene matches: 6. The CDR3: CASSESGSYSYEQYF. The CDR3 nucleotides read TGTGCCAGCAGCGAGAGCGGGAGCTACTCCTACGAGCAGTACTTC.

The rearrangement uses TRBV19 and TRBJ2-7, with TRBD2 as a possible D gene (5 bases). The CDR3 is 15 residues long. The germline V and J ends were trimmed by 1 base and 3 bases, with 13 bases remaining between them. The germline V gene has CDR1 LNHDA and CDR2 SQIVND (reference sequence). The CDR3 DNA sequence: TGTGCCAGTAGTATAGGACGAGGGCCAATCTACGAGCAGTACTTC. It translates to CASSIGRGPIYEQYF.

The V gene is TRBV18, the J gene TRBJ1-3; D gene uncertain. The length of the CDR3 is 14 residues. Trimming removed 1 base at V and 2 bases at J, with 6 bases between. Germline values: CDR1 KGHSH, CDR2 LQKENI. CDR3 residues: CASSPREAGNTIYF. The CDR3 region has the DNA TGTGCCAGCTCACCACGAGAGGCTGGAAACACCATATATTTT.